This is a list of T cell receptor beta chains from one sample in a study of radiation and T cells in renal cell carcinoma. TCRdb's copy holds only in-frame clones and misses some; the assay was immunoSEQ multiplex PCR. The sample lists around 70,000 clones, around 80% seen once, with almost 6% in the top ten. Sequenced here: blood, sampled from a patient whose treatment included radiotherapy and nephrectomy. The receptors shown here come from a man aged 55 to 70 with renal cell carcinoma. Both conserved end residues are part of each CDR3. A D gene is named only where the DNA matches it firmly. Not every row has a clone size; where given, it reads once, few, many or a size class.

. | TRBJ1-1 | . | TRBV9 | TGTGCCAGCAGCGTAGTCGGGGTGAACACTGAAGCTTTCTTT | CASSVVGVNTEAFF
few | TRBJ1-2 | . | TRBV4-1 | TGCGCCAGCAGCCAAGATCCGGACCTCTATGGCTACACCTTC | CASSQDPDLYGYTF
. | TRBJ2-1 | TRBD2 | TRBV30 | TGTGCCTGGAGTGTAGGAGCGGGAGTTGAAAATGAGCAGTTCTTC | CAWSVGAGVENEQFF
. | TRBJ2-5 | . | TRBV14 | TGTGCCAGCAGCCCGCTACGGGGAGAGACCCAGTACTTC | CASSPLRGETQYF
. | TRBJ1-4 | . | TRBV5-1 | TGCGCCAGCAGCCCCGGGTCAACTAATGAAAAACTGTTTTTT | CASSPGSTNEKLFF
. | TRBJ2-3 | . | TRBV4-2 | TGTGCCAGCAGCCAAGAAGGGCGGGCCGGGGTAGATACGCAGTATTTT | CASSQEGRAGVDTQYF
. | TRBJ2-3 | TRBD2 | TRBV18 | TGTGCCAGCTCACAGCAGACTAGCGGGACAGGCATAGATACGCAGTATTTT | CASSQQTSGTGIDTQYF
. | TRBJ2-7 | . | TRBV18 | TGTGCCAGCTCACCACAAAGAGGCCACGACTCCTACGAGCAGTACTTC | CASSPQRGHDSYEQYF
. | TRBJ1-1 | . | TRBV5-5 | TGTGCCAGCAGCTTTGCCCTGAACACTGAAGCTTTCTTT | CASSFALNTEAFF
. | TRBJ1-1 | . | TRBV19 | TGTGCCAGTAGTATATATAAGGACGTGAACACTGAAGCTTTCTTT | CASSIYKDVNTEAFF
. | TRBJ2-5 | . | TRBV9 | TGTGCCAGCAGCCCCGCAGTGTCGGGATTCCTCCAAGAGACCCAGTACTTC | CASSPAVSGFLQETQYF
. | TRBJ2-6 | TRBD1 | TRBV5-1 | TGCGCCAGCGCCTCCAGACAGGGGGAGGGCATAGTATCTGGGGCCAACGTCCTGACTTTC | CASASRQGEGIVSGANVLTF
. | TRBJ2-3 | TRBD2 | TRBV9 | TGTGCCAGCAGCGTGACTAGCGTCACAGATACGCAGTATTTT | CASSVTSVTDTQYF
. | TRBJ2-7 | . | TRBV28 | TGTGCCAGCATCACTTCGGGGGGCCGCTACGAGCAGTACTTC | CASITSGGRYEQYF
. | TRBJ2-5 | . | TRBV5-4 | TGTGCCAGCAGCTTGCAAGGGGTAGAGACCCAGTACTTC | CASSLQGVETQYF
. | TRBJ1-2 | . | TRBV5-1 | TGCGCCAGCAAGCCAGGGACTAACTATGGCTACACCTTC | CASKPGTNYGYTF
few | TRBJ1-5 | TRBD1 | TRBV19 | TGTGCCAGTAGTCCTCGACAGGGACTTAATCAGCCCCAGCATTTT | CASSPRQGLNQPQHF
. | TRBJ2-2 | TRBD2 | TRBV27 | TGTGCCAGCAGTTCGGGACTAACAACCGGGGAGCTGTTTTTT | CASSSGLTTGELFF
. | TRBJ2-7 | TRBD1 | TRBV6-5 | TGTGCCAGCAGTCGGTCACAGGGGGCGGGGGAGCAGTACTTC | CASSRSQGAGEQYF
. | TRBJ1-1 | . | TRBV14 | TGTGCCAGCAGCCAAGACGTGAACACTGAAGCTTTCTTT | CASSQDVNTEAFF
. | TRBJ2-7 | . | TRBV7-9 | TGTGCCAGCAGCTTGGGGGGAGCTGCGCGGGACTACGAGCAGTACTTC | CASSLGGAARDYEQYF
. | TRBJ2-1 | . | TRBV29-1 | TGCAGCGTTGGGCAGTCCCTTGGGGCTGCTGGTGAGCAGTTCTTC | CSVGQSLGAAGEQFF